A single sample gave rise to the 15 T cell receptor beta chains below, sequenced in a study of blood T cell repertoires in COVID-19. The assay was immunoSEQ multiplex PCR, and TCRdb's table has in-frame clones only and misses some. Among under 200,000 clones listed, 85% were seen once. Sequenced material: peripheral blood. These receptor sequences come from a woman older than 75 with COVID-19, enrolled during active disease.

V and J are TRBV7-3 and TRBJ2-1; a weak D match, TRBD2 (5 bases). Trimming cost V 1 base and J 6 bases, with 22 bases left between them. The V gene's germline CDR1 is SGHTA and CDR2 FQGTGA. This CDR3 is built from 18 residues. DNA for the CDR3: TGTGCCAGCAGCTTAAAACCCCCATTGGACTGGAAAACCAATGAGCAGTTCTTC. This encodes CASSLKPPLDWKTNEQFF.

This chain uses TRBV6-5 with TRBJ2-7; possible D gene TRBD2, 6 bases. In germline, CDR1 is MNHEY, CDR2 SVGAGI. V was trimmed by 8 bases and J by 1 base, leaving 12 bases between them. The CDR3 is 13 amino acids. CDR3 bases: TGTGCCAGCGCCCGGGGGTTATCCTACGAGCAGTACTTC. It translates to CASARGLSYEQYF.

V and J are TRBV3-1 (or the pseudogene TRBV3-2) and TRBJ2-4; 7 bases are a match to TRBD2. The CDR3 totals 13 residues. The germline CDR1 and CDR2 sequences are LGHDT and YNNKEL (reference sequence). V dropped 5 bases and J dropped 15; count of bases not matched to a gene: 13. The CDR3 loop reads CASSSNGGDAAYF. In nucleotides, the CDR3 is TGTGCCAGCAGCTCGAATGGGGGGGACGCCGCGTACTTC.

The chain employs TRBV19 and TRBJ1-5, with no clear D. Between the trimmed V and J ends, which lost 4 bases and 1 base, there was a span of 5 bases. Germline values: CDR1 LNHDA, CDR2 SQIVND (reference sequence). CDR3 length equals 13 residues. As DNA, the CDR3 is TGTGCCAGTAGTACCCAGAGCAATCAGCCCCAGCATTTT. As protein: CASSTQSNQPQHF.

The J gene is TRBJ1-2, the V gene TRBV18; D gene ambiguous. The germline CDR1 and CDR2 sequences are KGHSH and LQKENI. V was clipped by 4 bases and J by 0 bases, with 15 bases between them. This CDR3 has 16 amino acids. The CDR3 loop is CASSLLPQRTNYGYTF. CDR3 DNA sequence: TGTGCCAGCTCACTCCTACCTCAGCGGACTAACTATGGCTACACCTTC.

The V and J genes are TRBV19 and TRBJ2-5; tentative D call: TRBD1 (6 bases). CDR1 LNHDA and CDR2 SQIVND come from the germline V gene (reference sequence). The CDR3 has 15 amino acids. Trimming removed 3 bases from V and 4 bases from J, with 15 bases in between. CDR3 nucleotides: TGTGCCAGTAGTATCGTGTGGGCCAGGGGAGAGACCCAGTACTTC. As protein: CASSIVWARGETQYF.

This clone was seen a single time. CDR3 region: CSASIPNRMNTEAFF. CDR3 in DNA: TGCAGTGCTAGTATTCCCAACAGGATGAACACTGAAGCTTTCTTT. The chain is built from TRBV20-1 and TRBJ1-1; D may be TRBD1 (5 bases). The CDR3 extends over 15 amino acids. The ends were cut back, 3 bases at V and 0 bases at J, with 14 bases in the middle. The germline CDR1 and CDR2 sequences are DFQATT and SNEGSKA (reference sequence).

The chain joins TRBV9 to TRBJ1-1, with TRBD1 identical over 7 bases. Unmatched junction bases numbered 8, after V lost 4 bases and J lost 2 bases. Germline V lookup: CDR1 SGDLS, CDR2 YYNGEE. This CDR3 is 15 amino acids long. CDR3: CASSSPGQLNTEAFF. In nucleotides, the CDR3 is TGTGCCAGCAGCTCCCCGGGACAGTTAAACACTGAAGCTTTCTTT.

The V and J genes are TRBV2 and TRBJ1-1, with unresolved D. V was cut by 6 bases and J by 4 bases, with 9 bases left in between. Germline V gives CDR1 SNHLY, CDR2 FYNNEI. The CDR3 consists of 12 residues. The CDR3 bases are TGTGCCAGCAGCCCTGAGGTCACTGAAGCTTTCTTT. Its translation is CASSPEVTEAFF.

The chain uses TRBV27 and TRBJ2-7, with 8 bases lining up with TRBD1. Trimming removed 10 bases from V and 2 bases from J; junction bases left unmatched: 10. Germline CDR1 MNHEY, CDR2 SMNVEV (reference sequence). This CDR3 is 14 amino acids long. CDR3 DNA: TGTGCCACCTCGGGACAGGCAGTCCCCTACGAGCAGTACTTC. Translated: CATSGQAVPYEQYF.

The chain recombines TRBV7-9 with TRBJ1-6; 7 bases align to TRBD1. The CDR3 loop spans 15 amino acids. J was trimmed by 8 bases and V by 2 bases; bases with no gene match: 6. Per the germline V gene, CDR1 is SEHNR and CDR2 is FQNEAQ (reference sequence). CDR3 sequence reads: CASSLSGGDHSPLHF. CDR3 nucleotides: TGTGCCAGCAGCTTATCAGGGGGTGATCATTCACCCCTCCACTTT.

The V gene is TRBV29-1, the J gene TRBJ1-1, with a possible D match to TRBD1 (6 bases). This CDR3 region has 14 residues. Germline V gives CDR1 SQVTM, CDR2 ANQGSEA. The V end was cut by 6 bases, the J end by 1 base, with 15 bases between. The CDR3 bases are TGCAGCGTAATAGACAGGACGCGGAACACTGAAGCTTTCTTT. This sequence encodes CSVIDRTRNTEAFF. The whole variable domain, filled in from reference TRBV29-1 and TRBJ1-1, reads SAVISQKPSRDICQRGTSLTIQCQVDSQVTMMFWYRQQPGQSLTLIATANQGSEATYESGFVIDKFPISRPNLTFSTLTVSNMSPEDSSIYLCSVIDRTRNTEAFFGQGTRLTVV.

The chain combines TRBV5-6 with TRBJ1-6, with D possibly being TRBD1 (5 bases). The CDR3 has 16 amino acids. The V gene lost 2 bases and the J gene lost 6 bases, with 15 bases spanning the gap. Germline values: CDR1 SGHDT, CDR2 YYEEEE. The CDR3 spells CASSFFQGARNSPLHF. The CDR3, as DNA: TGTGCCAGCAGCTTTTTTCAGGGTGCCCGTAATTCACCCCTCCACTTT.

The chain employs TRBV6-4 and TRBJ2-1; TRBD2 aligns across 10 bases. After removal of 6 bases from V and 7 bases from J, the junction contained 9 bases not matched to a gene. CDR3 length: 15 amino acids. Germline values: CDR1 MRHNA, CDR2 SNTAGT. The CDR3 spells CASRQAGGTQNEQFF. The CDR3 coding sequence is TGTGCCAGCAGGCAAGCGGGAGGGACCCAGAATGAGCAGTTCTTC.

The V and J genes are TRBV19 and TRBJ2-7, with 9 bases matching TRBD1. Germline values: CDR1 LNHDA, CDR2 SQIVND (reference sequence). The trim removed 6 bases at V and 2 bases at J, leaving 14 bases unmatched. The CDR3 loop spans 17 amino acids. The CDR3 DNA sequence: TGTGCCAGTAGCCCGGGACAGGGTCGTTCCAGGACCTACGAGCAGTACTTC. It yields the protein CASSPGQGRSRTYEQYF. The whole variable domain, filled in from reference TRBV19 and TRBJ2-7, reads DGGITQSPKYLFRKEGQNVTLSCEQNLNHDAMYWYRQDPGQGLRLIYYSQIVNDFQKGDIAEGYSVSREKKESFPLTVTSAQKNPTAFYLCASSPGQGRSRTYEQYFGPGTRLTVT.